These 29 T cell receptor beta chains were all obtained from the same sample, sequenced in a study of shared clonotypes between healthy human individuals. TCRdb keeps only in-frame clones here, not all; method: immunoSEQ multiplex PCR. The repertoire holds some 300,000 clones, with around 79% as singletons. Sequencing input: memory CD4+ T cells sorted from blood. Specified subset: CD45RA-negative fraction. These receptors were taken from a man younger than 45 in good health.

V usage is TRBV5-1 and J usage is TRBJ2-3; TRBD2 matches 9 bases. Losses at the gene ends were 0 bases for V and 5 bases for J; bases not matched to a gene: 10. The CDR3 is 17 residues long. The germline V gene encodes CDR1 SGHRS and CDR2 YFSETQ. CDR3 nucleotides: TGCGCCAGCAGCTTGGGCCTAGGTAGCGGGGGAGGAGATACGCAGTATTTT. This sequence encodes CASSLGLGSGGGDTQYF.

The chain couples TRBV18 to TRBJ2-1; 10 positions match TRBD2. Germline V CDR1 and CDR2: KGHSH, LQKENI. This CDR3 spans 16 amino acids. V lost 3 bases to trimming and J lost 5 bases; unmatched junction nucleotides: 7. In nucleotides, the CDR3 is TGTGCCAGCTCACCTCCGGGTAGCGGGAGGAACAATGAGCAGTTCTTC. This codes for CASSPPGSGRNNEQFF.

V is TRBV19 and J is TRBJ1-1; D is ambiguous. Germline V gene data show CDR1 as LNHDA and CDR2 as SQIVND (reference sequence). The ends were cut back, 7 bases at V and 9 bases at J, with 12 bases in the middle. The CDR3 consists of 11 residues. The CDR3 DNA is TGTGCCAGTAAGACGGAAACAAAAGCTTTCTTT. Translating it yields CASKTETKAFF.

The chain links TRBV5-1 to TRBJ2-7; 9 bases fit TRBD1. After removal of 4 bases from V and 4 bases from J, the junction contained 6 bases not matched to a gene. Per germline, CDR1 SGHRS and CDR2 YFSETQ. The CDR3 has 14 amino acids. The CDR3 DNA is TGCGCCAGCAGCCCAGGACAGGGGTGGTACGAGCAGTACTTC. It is translated as CASSPGQGWYEQYF.

The table lists this clone with a count of one. The chain has TRBV10-2 and TRBJ1-3, with TRBD1 matching over 9 bases. The CDR3 runs 14 residues. The V and J ends lost 3 bases and 7 bases, in that order; junction bases with no gene match: 4. Germline V gives CDR1 WSHSY, CDR2 SAAADI. DNA of the CDR3: TGCGCCAGCAGTGACCGCGGACAGGGGAACACCATATATTTT. Protein product: CASSDRGQGNTIYF.

This chain joins TRBV5-6 and TRBJ2-5; tentatively, D is TRBD1 or TRBD2 (5 bases each). The CDR3 extends over 16 amino acids. Germline V gives CDR1 SGHDT, CDR2 YYEEEE. The ends were cut back, 2 bases at V and 2 bases at J, with 16 bases in the middle. For the CDR3, the DNA is TGTGCCAGCAGCTTCATAATAGGGACGGGTCAAGAGACCCAGTACTTC. It encodes CASSFIIGTGQETQYF.

CDR3 amino acids: CASSRGTSGREGEQYF. The CDR3 DNA reads as TGTGCCAGCAGCCGAGGGACTAGCGGGAGAGAGGGGGAGCAGTACTTC. The chain couples TRBV5-4 to TRBJ2-7; TRBD2 matches 14 bases. V was pared by 4 bases and J by 7 bases, with 10 bases of the junction left unmatched. The length of the CDR3 is 16 residues. Germline CDR1 and CDR2: SGHNT and YYREEE (reference sequence).

The DNA for the CDR3 is TGTGCCAGCAGTGAACGGAAAGATGAAGCTTTCTTT. This codes for CASSERKDEAFF. The V and J genes are TRBV25-1 and TRBJ1-1; the D is unclear. The ends were cut back, 2 bases at V and 7 bases at J, with 8 bases in the middle. Germline CDR1 and CDR2: MGHDK and SYGVNS. CDR3 length: 12 residues.

The chain couples TRBV7-2 to TRBJ2-1, with a tentative D call TRBD2 (5 bases). The CDR3 runs to 15 residues. With 5 bases removed from V and 2 bases from J, the gap between germline ends came to 13 bases. Per the germline V gene, CDR1 is SGHTA and CDR2 is FQGNSA. The CDR3 region is CASSPGSATYNEQFF. CDR3 in DNA: TGTGCCAGCAGCCCGGGTAGCGCAACCTACAATGAGCAGTTCTTC.

V is TRBV5-6 and J is TRBJ2-7; 8 bases are shared with TRBD2. Germline V gene sequence: CDR1 SGHDT, CDR2 YYEEEE. V was pared by 3 bases and J by 0 bases, with 8 bases of the junction left unmatched. The CDR3 spans 16 residues. CDR3 sequence: CASSSLVAGSSYEQYF. CDR3 DNA: TGTGCCAGCAGCTCCCTCGTAGCGGGGTCCTCCTACGAGCAGTACTTC.

The rearrangement joins TRBV9 to TRBJ2-2; 7 bases are shared with TRBD2. There are 15 residues in the CDR3. The germline V gene has CDR1 SGDLS and CDR2 YYNGEE. V was clipped by 3 bases and J by 5 bases; unmatched bases: 7. As DNA, the CDR3 is TGTGCCAGCAGCGCACACTCGGGGGGAACCGGGGAGCTGTTTTTT. Its protein is CASSAHSGGTGELFF.

The rearrangement links TRBV5-6 to TRBJ2-7; D uncertain. V lost 0 bases to trimming and J lost 6 bases, with 7 bases between them. In germline, CDR1 is SGHDT, CDR2 YYEEEE. This CDR3 spans 12 amino acids. The CDR3 sequence: CASSLVSGEQYF. The CDR3 DNA reads TGTGCCAGCAGCTTGGTTTCGGGCGAGCAGTACTTC.

The chain's CDR3 is CASSPRGVEGGRVYEQYF. CDR3 bases: TGTGCCAGCAGCCCCCGGGGGGTAGAAGGGGGACGGGTCTACGAGCAGTACTTC. This chain links TRBV7-9 with TRBJ2-7; weak D call: TRBD2 (7 bases). Trimming cost V 5 bases and J 3 bases, with 26 bases left between them. This CDR3 region has 18 residues. The germline gives CDR1 SEHNR, CDR2 FQNEAQ (reference sequence). Drawing the rest from reference TRBV7-9 and TRBJ2-7, the complete variable domain is DTGVSQNPRHKITKRGQNVTFRCDPISEHNRLYWYRQTLGQGPEFLTYFQNEAQLEKSRLLSDRFSAERPKGSFSTLEIQRTEQGDSAMYLCASSPRGVEGGRVYEQYFGPGTRLTVT.

The chain combines TRBV6-5 with TRBJ1-5; 10 nucleotides match TRBD1. The CDR3 loop spans 15 amino acids. The V segment lost 6 bases and the J segment 3 bases; nucleotides outside the gene matches: 5. Germline V CDR1 and CDR2: MNHEY, SVGAGI. CDR3 in DNA: TGTGCCAGCAGAAAGGGGACAGGGGTCAATCAGCCCCAGCATTTT. Translation gives CASRKGTGVNQPQHF.

The V and J genes are TRBV7-6 and TRBJ2-1, with TRBD2 as a possible D gene (5 bases). The CDR3 sequence is 15 residues long. CDR1 is SGHVS, CDR2 FNYEAQ, per germline. The V end lost 1 base, the J end lost 6 bases, and 13 bases lay between the germline ends. The CDR3 DNA is TGTGCCAGCAGCTTAGTCGTGGGGAGAAGCAATGAGCAGTTCTTC. Protein product: CASSLVVGRSNEQFF.

This clone was seen a handful of times. The chain couples TRBV6-1 to TRBJ2-7; D is ambiguous. The CDR3 has 12 amino acids. V was trimmed by 6 bases and J by 12 bases, leaving 18 bases between them. The germline V gene has CDR1 MNHNS and CDR2 SASEGT. This CDR3 is CASRNDVGSPYF. The CDR3 DNA sequence: TGTGCCAGCAGAAACGACGTCGGTTCTCCGTACTTC.

This CDR3 is CASRTGTGYGYTF. DNA of the CDR3: TGTGCCAGCAGAACCGGGACAGGCTATGGCTACACCTTC. The chain links TRBV6-5 to TRBJ1-2, with 8 nucleotides matching TRBD1. V trimming: 6 bases; J trimming: 4 bases; junction bases outside the gene matches: 4. In germline, CDR1 is MNHEY, CDR2 SVGAGI. There are 13 residues in the CDR3.

J is TRBJ2-3 and V is TRBV13; 9 bases align to TRBD2. V lost 2 bases and J lost 2; bases outside the gene matches: 5. Germline CDR1 PRHDT, CDR2 FYEKMQ (reference sequence). The CDR3 is made up of 16 amino acids. The CDR3 bases are TGTGCCAGCAGCTTACGACTAGCGGAGACCACAGATACGCAGTATTTT. Translation: CASSLRLAETTDTQYF.

The CDR3 region is CSVEGGGTWGETQYF. As DNA, the CDR3 is TGCAGCGTTGAAGGTGGCGGGACCTGGGGAGAGACCCAGTACTTC. The gene calls are TRBV29-1 and TRBJ2-5; possibly TRBD2 for D (6 bases). Trimming stripped 1 base from V and 4 bases from J, with 16 bases between. CDR3 size: 15 residues. Germline-derived CDR1 and CDR2 are SQVTM and ANQGSEA.

This clone was seen a single time. V is TRBV7-8 and J is TRBJ1-5, with D possibly matching TRBD1 (5 bases). In germline, CDR1 is SGHVS, CDR2 FQNEAQ. The CDR3 covers 14 residues. The germline V and J ends were trimmed by 5 bases and 1 base, with 9 bases remaining between them. The CDR3 DNA is TGTGCCAGCAGCCAGAGACAGAGCAATCAGCCCCAGCATTTT. Protein product: CASSQRQSNQPQHF.

Regarding this clone: The sample has other DNA sequences that encode this CDR3 too. The chain uses TRBV18 and TRBJ2-3; no clear D. Trimming pared 3 bases from V and 2 bases from J, leaving 3 bases between. This CDR3 has 12 residues. Per the germline V gene, CDR1 is KGHSH and CDR2 is LQKENI. CDR3 DNA sequence: TGTGCCAGCTCACCTGACACAGATACGCAGTATTTT. It codes for CASSPDTDTQYF.

The chain joins TRBV5-4 to TRBJ2-3; D gene uncertain. V gave up 1 base and J gave up 2 bases, with 8 bases separating them. This CDR3 spans 14 amino acids. The germline V gene has CDR1 SGHNT and CDR2 YYREEE (reference sequence). DNA for the CDR3: TGTGCCAGCAGCTTGTCGCCCTCCACAGATACGCAGTATTTT. Amino acids: CASSLSPSTDTQYF.

Points on this clone: Other DNA sequences from this sample encode an identical CDR3 as well. J is TRBJ2-5 and V is TRBV5-1; tentatively, D is TRBD2 (5 bases). Germline V gene data show CDR1 as SGHRS and CDR2 as YFSETQ. The CDR3 is made up of 14 amino acids. V was clipped by 3 bases and J by 4 bases, with 13 bases between them. The CDR3, as DNA: TGCGCCAGCAGCTCCCCAGAGGGTGGAGAGACCCAGTACTTC. Its protein product is CASSSPEGGETQYF.

The V and J genes are TRBV18 and TRBJ2-2, with D hard to call. The CDR3 covers 14 residues. The V end lost 8 bases, the J end lost 7 bases, and 17 bases lay between the germline ends. CDR1 is KGHSH, CDR2 LQKENI, per germline. The DNA for the CDR3 is TGTGCCAGCCTGGATTTGACTGGTATCGGGGAGCTGTTTTTT. It encodes CASLDLTGIGELFF. The full variable domain, in which reference TRBV18 and TRBJ2-2 provide the parts outside the CDR3, is NAGVMQNPRHLVRRRGQEARLRCSPMKGHSHVYWYRQLPEEGLKFMVYLQKENIIDESGMPKERFSAEFPKEGPSILRIQQVVRGDSAAYFCASLDLTGIGELFFGEGSRLTVL.

This chain connects TRBV18 to TRBJ1-2, with TRBD1 as a possible D gene (5 bases). CDR1 KGHSH and CDR2 LQKENI come from the germline V gene. V lost 3 bases and J lost 0, with 14 bases in between. This CDR3 is 16 amino acids long. CDR3 in amino acids: CASSPTADMANYGYTF. CDR3 DNA: TGTGCCAGCTCACCCACGGCGGACATGGCTAACTATGGCTACACCTTC.

The chain is built from TRBV2 and TRBJ1-5; TRBD1 matches 10 bases. Germline CDR1 SNHLY, CDR2 FYNNEI. The CDR3 is made up of 16 amino acids. Germline trimming cut 5 bases from V and 3 bases from J; bases unmatched to any gene: 7. CDR3 protein: CASSYGDRGLNQPQHF. CDR3 coding DNA: TGTGCCAGCAGTTACGGTGACAGGGGGCTCAATCAGCCCCAGCATTTT.

J is TRBJ1-1 and V is TRBV5-6; possibly TRBD1 for D (5 bases). The CDR3 contains 12 residues. Germline-derived CDR1 and CDR2 are SGHDT and YYEEEE. V was clipped by 3 bases and J by 7 bases, with 10 bases between them. Here the CDR3 DNA reads TGTGCCAGCAGCTGGGACGATAATGAAGCTTTCTTT. Translating it yields CASSWDDNEAFF.

This clone showed up just a few times. This CDR3 is CASSLEPDPSYNEQFF. Written as DNA, the CDR3 is TGCGCCAGCAGCTTGGAGCCGGACCCCTCTTACAATGAGCAGTTCTTC. The rearrangement joins TRBV5-1 to TRBJ2-1; D remains unclear. The CDR3 has 16 amino acids. CDR1 and CDR2 from the germline V gene are SGHRS and YFSETQ. The V end lost 0 bases, the J end lost 4 bases, and 14 bases lay between the germline ends.

This clone was counted a few times. The genes are TRBV5-1 and TRBJ2-2, with D possibly matching TRBD1 (6 bases). V was trimmed by 5 bases and J by 7 bases, leaving 9 bases between them. The CDR3 has 12 amino acids. Looked up from germline, CDR1 is SGHRS and CDR2 is YFSETQ. The DNA of the CDR3 is TGCGCCAGCAGACAGGGTGGCGGGGAGCTGTTTTTT. This codes for CASRQGGGELFF. The full variable domain, rest sourced from reference TRBV5-1 and TRBJ2-2, is KAGVTQTPRYLIKTRGQQVTLSCSPISGHRSVSWYQQTPGQGLQFLFEYFSETQRNKGNFPGRFSGRQFSNSRSEMNVSTLELGDSALYLCASRQGGGELFFGEGSRLTVL.